This T cell receptor (beta chain) was found in a study of cytomegalovirus exposure and HLA in healthy donors. In the study overall: An early data release held tens of millions of unique TCRs from HLA-typed donors. Study-level results: The authors later linked a missense DCLRE1C variant to TCR beta V- and J-gene trimming.

A remark on this clone: Its antigen is unknown.

The CDR3 has 14 residues. V dropped 0 bases and J dropped 7 bases, with 14 bases sitting between them. Germline loops: CDR1 SGHDT, CDR2 YYEEEE. 13 Jbeta primers and 60 Vbeta primers were used for the PCR. The assay was immunoSEQ multiplex PCR, and TCRdb's table has in-frame clones only and misses some. The profile shows 90,000 to 120,000 clones, around 80% of them singletons. The specimen sequenced was PBMCs. The TCR sequence derives from a woman aged 18 to 35 in good health and CMV-seronegative. The V gene is TRBV5-6, the J gene TRBJ2-7; perhaps TRBD2 as D (7 bases). This CDR3 reads CASSLVGGAKEQYF. Here the CDR3 DNA reads TGTGCCAGCAGCTTGGTTGGGGGGGCTAAAGAGCAGTACTTC.